This T cell receptor beta chain stems from a study of blood T cell repertoires in COVID-19. Background on the study: COVID-19 samples collected from the United States, Italy and Spain covered acute and convalescent phases. From T cells, B-cell-depleted T cells, or PBMCs came the material, which was cDNA or gDNA.

Either two negative PCRs, clearance, or symptom resolution qualified Cohort 3 donors as recovered. From germline, CDR1 is LNHNV and CDR2 YYDKDF (reference sequence). J lost 4 bases, V lost 3 bases, and 7 bases had no gene match. The length of the CDR3 is 15 residues. Source study methods: Estimates of nucleated cell counts were drawn from the amplification of reference gene primers. The protocol was immunoSEQ multiplex PCR, while the TCRdb copy is restricted to in-frame clones and leaves out a portion. The V and J calls and clone size come from that table; D and trimming were worked out from the DNA. The table records some 320,000 clones, about 92% of them present only once.

V usage is TRBV15 and J usage is TRBJ2-3, with 7 bases fitting TRBD1. The TCR was taken from a man in his 60s who had recovered from COVID-19. The sequenced sample was PBMCs or T cells enriched from blood (not recorded which). Written as DNA, the CDR3 is TGTGCCACCAGCAGCACCGACAGGGTTCCAGATACGCAGTATTTT. Encoded protein: CATSSTDRVPDTQYF.